Sequencing of this TCR beta chain was carried out in a study of T cell responses to AZD1222 COVID-19 vaccine. Findings and limits, study-wide: Recipients of AZD1222 seropositive at baseline numbered only 5 to 7. Repertoire sampling was restricted to post-peak T cell response timepoints.

TCRdb's table, derived via immunoSEQ multiplex PCR, lists solely in-frame clones and lacks some. The sample yields about 110,000 clones, about 92% seen once. Notes on this clone: Its antigen is unknown.

The clonotype was recovered from an adult in good health. The source material was peripheral blood, sampled on day 0 of MenACWY control vaccination.

The CDR3 here is CASSYPVSGYYEQYF. CDR3 coding DNA: TGTGCCAGCAGCTACCCGGTATCCGGGTACTACGAGCAGTACTTC. This chain links TRBV11-2 with TRBJ2-7; no firm D call. CDR3 length: 15 residues. The germline V gene encodes CDR1 SGHAT and CDR2 FQNNGV. Between the trimmed V and J ends, which lost 4 bases and 3 bases, there was a span of 16 bases.